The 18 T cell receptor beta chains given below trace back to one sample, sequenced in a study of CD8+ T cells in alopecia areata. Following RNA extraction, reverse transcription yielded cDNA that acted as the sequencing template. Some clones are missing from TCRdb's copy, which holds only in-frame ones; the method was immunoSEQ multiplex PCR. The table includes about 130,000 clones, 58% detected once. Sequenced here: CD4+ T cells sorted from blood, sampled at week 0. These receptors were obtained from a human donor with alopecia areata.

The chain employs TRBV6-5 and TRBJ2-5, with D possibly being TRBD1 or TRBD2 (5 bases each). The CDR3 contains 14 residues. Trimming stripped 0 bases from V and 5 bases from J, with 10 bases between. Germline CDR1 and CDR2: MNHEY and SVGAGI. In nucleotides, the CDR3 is TGTGCCAGCAGTTACTCCTTCGGGACGGAGACCCAGTACTTC. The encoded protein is CASSYSFGTETQYF.

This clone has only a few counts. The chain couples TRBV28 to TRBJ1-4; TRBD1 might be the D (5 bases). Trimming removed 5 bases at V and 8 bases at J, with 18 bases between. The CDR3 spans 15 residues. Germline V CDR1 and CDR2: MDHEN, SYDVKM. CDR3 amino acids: CASSGTGLSGEKLFF. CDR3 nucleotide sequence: TGTGCCAGCAGTGGAACGGGACTTAGTGGGGAAAAACTGTTTTTT.

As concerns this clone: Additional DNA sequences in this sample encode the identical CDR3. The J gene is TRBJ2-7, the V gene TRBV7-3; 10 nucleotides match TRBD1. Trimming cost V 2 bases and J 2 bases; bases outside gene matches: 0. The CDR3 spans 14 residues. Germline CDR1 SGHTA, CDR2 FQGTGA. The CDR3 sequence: CASSLGQGAYEQYF. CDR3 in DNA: TGTGCCAGCAGCTTAGGACAGGGGGCCTACGAGCAGTACTTC. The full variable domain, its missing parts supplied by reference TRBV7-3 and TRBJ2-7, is GAGVSQTPSNKVTEKGKYVELRCDPISGHTALYWYRQSLGQGPEFLIYFQGTGAADDSGLPNDRFFAVRPEGSVSTLKIQRTERGDSAVYLCASSLGQGAYEQYFGPGTRLTVT.

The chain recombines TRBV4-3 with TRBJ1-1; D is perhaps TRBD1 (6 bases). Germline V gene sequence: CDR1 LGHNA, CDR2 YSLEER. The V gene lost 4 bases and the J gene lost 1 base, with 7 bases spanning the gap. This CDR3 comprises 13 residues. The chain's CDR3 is CASSRQENTEAFF. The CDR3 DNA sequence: TGCGCCAGCAGCCGACAGGAGAACACTGAAGCTTTCTTT.

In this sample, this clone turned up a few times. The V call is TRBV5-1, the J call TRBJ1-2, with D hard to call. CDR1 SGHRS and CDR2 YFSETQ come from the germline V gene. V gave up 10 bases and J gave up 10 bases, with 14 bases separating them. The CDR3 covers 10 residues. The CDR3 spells CAGWELDYTF. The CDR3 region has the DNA TGCGCCGGATGGGAGTTAGACTACACCTTC.

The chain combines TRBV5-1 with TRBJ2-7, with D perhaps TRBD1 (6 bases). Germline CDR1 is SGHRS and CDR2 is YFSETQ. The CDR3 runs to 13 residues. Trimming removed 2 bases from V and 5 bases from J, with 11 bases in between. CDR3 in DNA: TGCGCCAGCAGCTTAGGGACACGTAACGAGCAGTACTTC. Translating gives CASSLGTRNEQYF.

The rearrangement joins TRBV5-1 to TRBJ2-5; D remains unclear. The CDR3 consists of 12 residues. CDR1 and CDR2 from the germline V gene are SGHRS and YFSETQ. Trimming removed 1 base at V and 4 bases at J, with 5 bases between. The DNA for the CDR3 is TGCGCCAGCAGCTTGATGGGAGAGACCCAGTACTTC. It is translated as CASSLMGETQYF.

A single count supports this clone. The CDR3 region is CASSLTGTSGKETQYF. The DNA for the CDR3 is TGTGCCAGCAGCCTAACCGGGACTAGCGGCAAAGAGACCCAGTACTTC. The chain combines TRBV7-7 with TRBJ2-5, with TRBD2 matching 11 bases. CDR3 length: 16 residues. V trimming: 5 bases; J trimming: 3 bases; junction bases outside the gene matches: 8. The germline V gene encodes CDR1 SSHAT and CDR2 FNYEAQ (reference sequence).

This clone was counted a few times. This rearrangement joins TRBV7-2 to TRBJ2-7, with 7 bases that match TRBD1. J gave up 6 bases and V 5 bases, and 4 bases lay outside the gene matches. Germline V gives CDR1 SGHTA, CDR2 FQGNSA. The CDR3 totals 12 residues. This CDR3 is CASSDGTAEQYF. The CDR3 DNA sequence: TGTGCCAGCAGCGACGGGACAGCCGAGCAGTACTTC.

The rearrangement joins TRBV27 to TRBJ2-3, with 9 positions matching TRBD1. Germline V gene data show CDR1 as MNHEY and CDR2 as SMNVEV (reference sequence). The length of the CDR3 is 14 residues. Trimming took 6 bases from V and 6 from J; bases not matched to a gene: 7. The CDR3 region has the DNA TGTGCCAGCAGAAAGGACAGGGGCCGGGATACGCAGTATTTT. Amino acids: CASRKDRGRDTQYF.

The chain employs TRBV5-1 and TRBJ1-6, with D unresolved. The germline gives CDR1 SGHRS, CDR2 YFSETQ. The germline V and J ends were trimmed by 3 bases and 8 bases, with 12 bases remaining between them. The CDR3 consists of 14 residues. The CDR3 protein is CASSWTSADSPLHF. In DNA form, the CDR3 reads TGCGCCAGCAGCTGGACTAGTGCGGATTCACCCCTCCACTTT.

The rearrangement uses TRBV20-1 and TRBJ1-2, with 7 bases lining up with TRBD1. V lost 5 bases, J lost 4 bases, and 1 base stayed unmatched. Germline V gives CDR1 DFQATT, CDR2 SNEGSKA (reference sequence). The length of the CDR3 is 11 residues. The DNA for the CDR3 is TGCAGTGCTGGGACAGTCTATGGCTACACCTTC. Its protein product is CSAGTVYGYTF.

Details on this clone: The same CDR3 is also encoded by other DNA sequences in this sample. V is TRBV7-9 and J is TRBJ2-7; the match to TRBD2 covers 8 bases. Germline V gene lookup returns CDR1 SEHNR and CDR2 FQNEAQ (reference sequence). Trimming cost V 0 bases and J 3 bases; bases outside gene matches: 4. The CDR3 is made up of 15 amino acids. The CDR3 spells CASSLAGLAVYEQYF. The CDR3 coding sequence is TGTGCCAGCAGCTTAGCCGGACTAGCTGTCTACGAGCAGTACTTC.

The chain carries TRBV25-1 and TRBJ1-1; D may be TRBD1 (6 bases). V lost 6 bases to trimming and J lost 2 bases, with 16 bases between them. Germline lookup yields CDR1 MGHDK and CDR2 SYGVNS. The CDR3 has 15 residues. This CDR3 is CASSPWDNLNTEAFF. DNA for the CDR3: TGTGCCAGCAGCCCCTGGGACAATCTAAACACTGAAGCTTTCTTT.

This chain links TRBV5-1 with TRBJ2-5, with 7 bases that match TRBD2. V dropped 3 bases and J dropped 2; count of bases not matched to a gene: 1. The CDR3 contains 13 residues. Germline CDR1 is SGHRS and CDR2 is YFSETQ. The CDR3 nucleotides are TGCGCCAGCAGCTCGGGGGGACAAGAGACCCAGTACTTC. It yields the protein CASSSGGQETQYF.

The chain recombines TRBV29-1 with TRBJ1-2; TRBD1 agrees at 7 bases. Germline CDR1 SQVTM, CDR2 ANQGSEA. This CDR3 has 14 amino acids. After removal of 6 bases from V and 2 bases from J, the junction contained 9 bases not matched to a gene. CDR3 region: CSVVGRGQNYGYTF. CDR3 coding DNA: TGCAGCGTGGTCGGAAGGGGGCAGAACTATGGCTACACCTTC.

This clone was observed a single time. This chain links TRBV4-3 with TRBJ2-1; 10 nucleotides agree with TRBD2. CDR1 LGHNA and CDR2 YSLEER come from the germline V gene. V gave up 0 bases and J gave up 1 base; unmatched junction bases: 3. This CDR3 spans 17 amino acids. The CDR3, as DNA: TGCGCCAGCAGCCAAGAACCAGCGGGAGGGTCCTACAATGAGCAGTTCTTC. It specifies CASSQEPAGGSYNEQFF.

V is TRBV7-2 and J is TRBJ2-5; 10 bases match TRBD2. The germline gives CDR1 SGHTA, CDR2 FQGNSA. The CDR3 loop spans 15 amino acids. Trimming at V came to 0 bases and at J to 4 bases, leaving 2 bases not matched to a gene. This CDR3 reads CASSLASGGAETQYF. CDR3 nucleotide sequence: TGTGCCAGCAGCTTAGCGAGCGGGGGGGCAGAGACCCAGTACTTC.